The 20 T cell receptor beta chains in this list originate from one sample, sequenced in a study of blood T cells in healthy people across ages. Sample-barcoded 5' priming and a J-beta primer mix drove a second PCR of roughly 6 to 12 cycles. A single record per CDR3 protein comes from TCRdb applying MiXCR to the 5' RACE reads. The repertoire consists of around 1,700,000 distinct CDR3 sequences, with under 30% occurring once and the leading ten covering roughly 8%. Sequencing input: blood. These TCRs come from a woman aged 25 to 39 in good health.

This clonotype was seen more than once but under ten times. This sequence joins TRBV2 and TRBJ1-1, with a weak D call TRBD1 (6 bases). From germline, CDR1 is SNHLY and CDR2 FYNNEI. V was pared by 4 bases and J by 6 bases, with 12 bases between. The CDR3 has 13 amino acids. The CDR3 spells CASSVGQPAEAFF. As DNA, the CDR3 is TGTGCCAGCAGTGTCGGACAGCCGGCTGAAGCTTTCTTT.

This clonotype has just a few counts. The V and J genes are TRBV5-6 and TRBJ2-5; TRBD1 aligns across 12 bases. This CDR3 is 17 amino acids long. V lost 4 bases, J lost 6 bases, and 13 bases stayed unmatched. Germline CDR1 SGHDT, CDR2 YYEEEE. The CDR3 is CASSPGTGGLLRKTQYF. In nucleotides, the CDR3 is TGTGCCAGCAGCCCCGGGACAGGGGGCCTATTACGAAAGACCCAGTACTTC.

This clonotype was seen a handful of times. The chain employs TRBV14 and TRBJ1-2, with D unresolved. V was cut by 1 base and J by 13 bases, with 13 bases left in between. The CDR3 extends over 12 amino acids. Germline V gene lookup returns CDR1 SGHDN and CDR2 FVKESK. Here the CDR3 reads CASSQGGPMLTF. CDR3 DNA sequence: TGTGCCAGCAGCCAAGGAGGGCCCATGCTCACCTTC. Variable domain in full (rest from reference TRBV14 and TRBJ1-2): EAGVTQFPSHSVIEKGQTVTLRCDPISGHDNLYWYRRVMGKEIKFLLHFVKESKQDESGMPNNRFLAERTGGTYSTLKVQPAELEDSGVYFCASSQGGPMLTFGSGTRLTVV.

The V and J genes are TRBV7-2 and TRBJ2-7; D gene unclear. The CDR3 length is 13 residues. The germline V and J ends were trimmed by 0 bases and 2 bases, with 5 bases remaining between them. Germline V gives CDR1 SGHTA, CDR2 FQGNSA. The CDR3 coding sequence is TGTGCCAGCAGCTTAGCGCACGCCTACGAGCAGTACTTC. Translating it yields CASSLAHAYEQYF.

This chain joins TRBV6-6 and TRBJ2-3, with TRBD2 identical over 10 bases. The germline CDR1 and CDR2 sequences are MNHNY and SVGAGI (reference sequence). The CDR3 totals 15 residues. J gave up 4 bases and V 2 bases, and 3 bases lay outside the gene matches. The CDR3 here is CASSYRTSGSDTQYF. Written as DNA, the CDR3 is TGTGCCAGCAGTTACCGGACTAGCGGATCAGATACGCAGTATTTT.

In the case of this clonotype: A read error may explain this, as a much larger clone is one base away. This chain links TRBV27 with TRBJ2-7, with unresolved D. CDR1 is MNHEY, CDR2 SMNVEV, per germline (reference sequence). V lost 2 bases to trimming and J lost 3 bases, with 11 bases between them. CDR3 length equals 14 residues. DNA of the CDR3: TGTGCCAGCAGTTTAGACGCTGGGGACTACGAGCAGTACTTC. Its protein is CASSLDAGDYEQYF.

This clonotype was counted only a few times. This chain connects TRBV5-5 to TRBJ1-2; the D is unclear. CDR1 and CDR2 (germline): SGHKS, YYEKEE (reference sequence). The ends were cut back, 4 bases at V and 4 bases at J, with 11 bases in the middle. This CDR3 comprises 13 residues. The CDR3 DNA follows: TGTGCCAGCAGCCAAAAGAGTCCCTATGGCTACACCTTC. Amino acids: CASSQKSPYGYTF.

J is TRBJ2-3 and V is TRBV7-2; TRBD2 matches at 11 bases. The J segment lost 6 bases and the V segment lost 5 bases, leaving 16 bases of the junction unmatched. Germline CDR1 SGHTA, CDR2 FQGNSA. The CDR3 is 18 amino acids. The CDR3 is CASSLYRLAGTPADTQYF. DNA of the CDR3: TGTGCCAGCAGCCTATATAGACTAGCGGGAACACCGGCGGATACGCAGTATTTT.

This clonotype came up a few times. This rearrangement joins TRBV29-1 to TRBJ1-1, with D perhaps matching TRBD1 (6 bases). The length of the CDR3 is 12 residues. From germline, CDR1 is SQVTM and CDR2 ANQGSEA. V lost 5 bases and J lost 10, with 17 bases in between. As DNA, the CDR3 is TGCAGCGTTTCCCGGACAGTGGAGGGAGCTTTCTTT. It is translated as CSVSRTVEGAFF.

Of note for this clonotype: A much larger clone differs by one base, so this may be a read error. The chain couples TRBV7-2 to TRBJ2-3; tentatively, D is TRBD2 (5 bases). Germline loops: CDR1 SGHTA, CDR2 FQGNSA. The CDR3 sequence is 14 residues long. V shed 4 bases and J shed 5 bases, with 13 bases lying between them. CDR3 amino acids: CASSSAASLDTQYF. As DNA, the CDR3 is TGTGCCAGCAGCTCTGCCGCTAGCCTAGATACGCAGTATTTT.

Ten or more counts support this clonotype. The chain employs TRBV20-1 and TRBJ2-7; 11 bases are a match to TRBD1. The V gene's germline CDR1 is DFQATT and CDR2 SNEGSKA (reference sequence). The CDR3 covers 13 residues. V was clipped by 5 bases and J by 6 bases; unmatched bases: 6. CDR3 protein: CSAGQGAFSEQYF. For the CDR3, the DNA is TGCAGTGCTGGACAGGGGGCTTTTAGCGAGCAGTACTTC.

The rearrangement joins TRBV4-1 to TRBJ2-1; possibly TRBD1 for D (5 bases). Trimming pared 3 bases from V and 8 bases from J, leaving 17 bases between. The germline gives CDR1 MGHRA, CDR2 YSYEKL. This CDR3 contains 15 residues. The CDR3 here is CASSQGSRLGDEQFF. CDR3 coding DNA: TGCGCCAGCAGCCAGGGAAGCCGATTAGGGGATGAGCAGTTCTTC.

The CDR3 region has the DNA TGTGCCAGCAGACCGACAGGGCTTAGGTCTGAAGCTTTCTTT. It encodes CASRPTGLRSEAFF. The V and J genes are TRBV6-2 or TRBV6-3 and TRBJ1-1; 7 bases match TRBD1. V trimming: 6 bases; J trimming: 6 bases; junction bases outside the gene matches: 10. The CDR3 contains 14 residues. Germline lookup yields CDR1 MNHEY and CDR2 SVGEGT.

Points on this clonotype: The CDR3 ends on some other residue instead of the conserved phenylalanine or tryptophan, so this is likely a read error. This chain connects TRBV20-1 to TRBJ2-5; 7 bases line up with TRBD1. Germline lookup yields CDR1 DFQATT and CDR2 SNEGSKA (reference sequence). The length of the CDR3 is 15 residues. With V trimmed by 0 bases and J by 7 bases, 11 bases remained unmatched. CDR3 region: CSARDPEGTVGTQYC. The CDR3, as DNA: TGCAGTGCTAGAGACCCAGAGGGGACAGTGGGGACCCAGTACTGC.

The chain combines TRBV29-1 with TRBJ2-4; 8 nucleotides agree with TRBD1. Germline CDR1 is SQVTM and CDR2 is ANQGSEA. This CDR3 comprises 14 residues. The V segment lost 0 bases and the J segment 13 bases; nucleotides outside the gene matches: 11. As DNA, the CDR3 is TGCAGCGTTGAAGATAAGGGGCAGGGGGCGCAGCAGTACTTC. Translation gives CSVEDKGQGAQQYF.

As concerns this clonotype: One base away lies a much larger clone, so this may be a sequencing read error. The V gene is TRBV7-2, the J gene TRBJ2-7; TRBD2 might be the D (5 bases). The CDR3 length is 13 residues. Per the germline V gene, CDR1 is SGHTA and CDR2 is FQGNSA. Trimming took off 7 bases at V and 7 bases at J, with 17 bases between the two ends. This CDR3 reads CASNLMRCGEQYF. CDR3 nucleotides: TGTGCCAGCAACCTGATGCGGTGCGGGGAGCAGTACTTC.

The V call is TRBV9, the J call TRBJ2-3; D unresolved. Trimming left V 7 bases short and J 0 bases short, with 15 bases between. The CDR3 totals 15 residues. The germline V gene encodes CDR1 SGDLS and CDR2 YYNGEE. The CDR3 DNA follows: TGTGCCAGCTCATCGTCACTACGTAGCACAGATACGCAGTATTTT. It specifies CASSSSLRSTDTQYF.

This clonotype was counted many times. V gene TRBV29-1 combines with J gene TRBJ2-7; D may correspond to TRBD1 or TRBD2 (5 bases each). CDR1 and CDR2 (germline): SQVTM, ANQGSEA. There are 14 residues in the CDR3. Trimming left V 7 bases short and J 5 bases short, with 21 bases between. CDR3 amino acids: CSAGPGPRMDEQYF. The CDR3 DNA is TGCAGCGCCGGACCGGGACCCCGGATGGACGAGCAGTACTTC.

This clonotype was counted a few times. The genes are TRBV9 and TRBJ2-2, with D perhaps TRBD1 (5 bases). Germline V gene lookup returns CDR1 SGDLS and CDR2 YYNGEE. This CDR3 region has 14 residues. Trimming shortened V by 2 bases and J by 7 bases, and 12 bases separated the two germline ends. DNA for the CDR3: TGTGCCAGCAGCGTGCTCAGGGTTGGCGGGGAGCTGTTTTTT. This codes for CASSVLRVGGELFF.

This clonotype came up many times. This rearrangement joins TRBV29-1 to TRBJ2-1; the match to TRBD1 covers 9 bases. This CDR3 is 12 amino acids long. Germline assignment: CDR1 SQVTM and CDR2 ANQGSEA. V lost 6 bases, J lost 3 bases, and 0 bases stayed unmatched. This CDR3 is CSVDRGYNEQFF. The CDR3 nucleotides are TGCAGCGTGGACAGGGGCTACAATGAGCAGTTCTTC.